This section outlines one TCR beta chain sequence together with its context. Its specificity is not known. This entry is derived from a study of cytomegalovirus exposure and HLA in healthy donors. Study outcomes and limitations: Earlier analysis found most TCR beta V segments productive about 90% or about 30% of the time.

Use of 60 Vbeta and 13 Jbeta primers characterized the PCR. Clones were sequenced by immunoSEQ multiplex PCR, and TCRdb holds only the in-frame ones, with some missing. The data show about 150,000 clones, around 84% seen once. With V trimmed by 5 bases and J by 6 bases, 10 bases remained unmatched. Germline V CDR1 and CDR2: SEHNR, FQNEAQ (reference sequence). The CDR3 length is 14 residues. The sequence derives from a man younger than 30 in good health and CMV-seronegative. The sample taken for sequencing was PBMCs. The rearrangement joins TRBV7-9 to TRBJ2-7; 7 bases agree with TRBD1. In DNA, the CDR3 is TGTGCCAGCAGCACCGGGACAGACTTTCTCGAGCAGTACTTC. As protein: CASSTGTDFLEQYF.